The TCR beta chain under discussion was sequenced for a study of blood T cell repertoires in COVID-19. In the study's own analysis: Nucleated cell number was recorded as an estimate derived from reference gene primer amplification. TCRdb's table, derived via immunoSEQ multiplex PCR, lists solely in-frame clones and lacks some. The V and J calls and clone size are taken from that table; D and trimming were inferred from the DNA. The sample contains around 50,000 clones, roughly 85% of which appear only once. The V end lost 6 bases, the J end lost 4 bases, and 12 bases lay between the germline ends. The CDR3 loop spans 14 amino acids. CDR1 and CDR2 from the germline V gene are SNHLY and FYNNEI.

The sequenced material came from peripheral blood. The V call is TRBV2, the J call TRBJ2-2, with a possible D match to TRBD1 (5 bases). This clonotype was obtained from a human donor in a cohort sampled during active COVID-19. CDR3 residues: CASRPRQITGELFF. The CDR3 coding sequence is TGTGCCAGCAGGCCAAGACAGATCACCGGGGAGCTGTTTTTT.